This TCR beta chain was profiled in a study of OX40 agonist ivuxolimab in advanced cancers. Germline assignment: CDR1 MNHNY and CDR2 SVGAGI (reference sequence). This CDR3 comprises 15 residues. Trimming stripped 6 bases from V and 0 bases from J, with 12 bases between. The repertoire was sequenced with immunoSEQ multiplex PCR; TCRdb's copy has only in-frame clones and lacks some. Of 80,000 or so clones listed, roughly 93% are singletons. This TCR came from an adult with an advanced solid tumor such as melanoma, head and neck, liver or kidney cancer. The V gene is TRBV6-6, the J gene TRBJ2-1; either TRBD1 or TRBD2 may supply D (5 bases each). The specimen comprised CD4+ or CD8+ T cells sorted from blood, sampled in a trial of the OX40 agonist ivuxolimab. The CDR3 reads CASSPSGTSYNEQFF. For the CDR3, the DNA is TGTGCCAGCAGCCCCTCTGGGACCTCCTACAATGAGCAGTTCTTC.